The T cell receptor (beta chain) described here comes from a study of blood T cell repertoires in COVID-19. Study as a whole: Spain, Italy and the United States supplied samples that represented acute and convalescent COVID-19. PBMCs, B-cell-depleted T cells, or T cells were the source of the cDNA or gDNA that made up the material.

Germline values: CDR1 SGHNT, CDR2 YENEEA. V was shortened by 0 bases and J by 3 bases, with 15 bases between the two germline ends. The CDR3 extends over 17 amino acids. Study processing details: Estimation of nucleated cell counts relied on the amplification of reference gene primers. TCRdb keeps only in-frame clones here, not all; method: immunoSEQ multiplex PCR. The V and J calls and clone size were taken over from that table, and D and trimming were inferred from the DNA. This table has 200,000 to 250,000 clones, over 75% appearing once. V usage is TRBV11-3 and J usage is TRBJ1-5; TRBD1 is a possible D gene (6 bases). The sample consisted of peripheral blood. This clonotype was sampled from a middle-aged woman who had recovered from COVID-19. CDR3 region: CASSLDRPRGNNQPQHF. The CDR3 DNA reads as TGTGCCAGCAGCTTAGATCGTCCCAGGGGCAACAATCAGCCCCAGCATTTT. The variable domain in full, completed from reference TRBV11-3 and TRBJ1-5, reads EAGVVQSPRYKIIEKKQPVAFWCNPISGHNTLYWYLQNLGQGPELLIRYENEEAVDDSQLPKDRFSAERLKGVDSTLKIQPAELGDSAVYLCASSLDRPRGNNQPQHFGDGTRLSIL.